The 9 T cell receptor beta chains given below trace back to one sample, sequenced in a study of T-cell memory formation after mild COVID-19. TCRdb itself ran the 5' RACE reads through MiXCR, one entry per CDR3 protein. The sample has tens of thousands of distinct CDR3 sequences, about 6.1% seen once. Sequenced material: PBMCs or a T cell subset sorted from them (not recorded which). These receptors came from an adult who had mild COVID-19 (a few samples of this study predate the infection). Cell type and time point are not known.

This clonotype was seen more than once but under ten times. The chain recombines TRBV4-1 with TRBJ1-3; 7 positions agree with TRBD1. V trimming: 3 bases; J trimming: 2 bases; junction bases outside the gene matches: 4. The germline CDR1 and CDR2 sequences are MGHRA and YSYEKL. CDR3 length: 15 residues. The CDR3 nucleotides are TGCGCCAGCAGCCACCCTGACAGGGCTGGAAACACCATATATTTT. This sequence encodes CASSHPDRAGNTIYF.

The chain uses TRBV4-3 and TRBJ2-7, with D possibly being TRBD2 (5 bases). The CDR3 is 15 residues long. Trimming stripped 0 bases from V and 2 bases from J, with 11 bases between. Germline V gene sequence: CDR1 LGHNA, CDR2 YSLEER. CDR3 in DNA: TGCGCCAGCAGCCAAGATGAGCCGCGGGCCTACGAGCAGTACTTC. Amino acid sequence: CASSQDEPRAYEQYF.

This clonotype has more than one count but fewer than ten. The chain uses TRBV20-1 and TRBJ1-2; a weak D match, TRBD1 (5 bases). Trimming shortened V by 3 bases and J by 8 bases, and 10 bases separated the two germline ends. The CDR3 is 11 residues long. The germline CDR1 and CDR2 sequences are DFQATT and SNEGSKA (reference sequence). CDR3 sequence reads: CSASGDGGYTF. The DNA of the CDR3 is TGCAGTGCTAGTGGGGACGGAGGCTACACCTTC.

The CDR3 reads CASGGYNQPQHF. The CDR3 DNA is TGTGCCAGCGGGGGGTACAATCAGCCCCAGCATTTT. The genes are TRBV7-2 and TRBJ1-5; maybe TRBD1 (5 bases). From germline, CDR1 is SGHTA and CDR2 FQGNSA. V was shortened by 8 bases and J by 3 bases, with 8 bases between the two germline ends. The CDR3 totals 12 residues.

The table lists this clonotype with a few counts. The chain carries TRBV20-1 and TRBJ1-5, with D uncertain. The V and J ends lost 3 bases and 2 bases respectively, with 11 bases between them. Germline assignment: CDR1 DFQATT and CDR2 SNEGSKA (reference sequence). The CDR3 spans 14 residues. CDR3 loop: CSARWGEGNQPQHF. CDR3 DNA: TGCAGTGCTAGGTGGGGAGAGGGCAATCAGCCCCAGCATTTT.

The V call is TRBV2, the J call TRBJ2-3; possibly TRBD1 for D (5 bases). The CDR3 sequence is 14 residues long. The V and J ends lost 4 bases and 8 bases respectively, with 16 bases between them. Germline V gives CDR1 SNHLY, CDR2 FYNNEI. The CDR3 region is CASSVDLTRGTQYF. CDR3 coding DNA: TGTGCCAGCAGTGTTGACCTAACAAGGGGTACGCAGTATTTT.

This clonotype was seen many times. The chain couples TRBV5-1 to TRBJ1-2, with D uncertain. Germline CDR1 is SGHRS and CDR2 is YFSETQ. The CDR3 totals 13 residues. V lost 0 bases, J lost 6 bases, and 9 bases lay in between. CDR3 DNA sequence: TGCGCCAGCAGCTTGGGACTAGAGGATGGCTACACCTTC. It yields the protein CASSLGLEDGYTF.

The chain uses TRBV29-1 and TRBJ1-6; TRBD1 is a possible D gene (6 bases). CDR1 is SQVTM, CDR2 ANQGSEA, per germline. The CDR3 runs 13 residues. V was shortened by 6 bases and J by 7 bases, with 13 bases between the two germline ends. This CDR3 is CSVLDSLNSPLHF. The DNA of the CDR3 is TGCAGCGTGCTGGACAGCCTGAATTCACCCCTCCACTTT.

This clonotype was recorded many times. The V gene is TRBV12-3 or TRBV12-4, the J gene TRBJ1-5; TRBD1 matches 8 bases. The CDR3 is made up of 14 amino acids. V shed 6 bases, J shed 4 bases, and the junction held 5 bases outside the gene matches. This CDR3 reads CASRGTGMNQPQHF. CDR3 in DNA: TGTGCCAGCAGGGGGACAGGCATGAATCAGCCCCAGCATTTT.